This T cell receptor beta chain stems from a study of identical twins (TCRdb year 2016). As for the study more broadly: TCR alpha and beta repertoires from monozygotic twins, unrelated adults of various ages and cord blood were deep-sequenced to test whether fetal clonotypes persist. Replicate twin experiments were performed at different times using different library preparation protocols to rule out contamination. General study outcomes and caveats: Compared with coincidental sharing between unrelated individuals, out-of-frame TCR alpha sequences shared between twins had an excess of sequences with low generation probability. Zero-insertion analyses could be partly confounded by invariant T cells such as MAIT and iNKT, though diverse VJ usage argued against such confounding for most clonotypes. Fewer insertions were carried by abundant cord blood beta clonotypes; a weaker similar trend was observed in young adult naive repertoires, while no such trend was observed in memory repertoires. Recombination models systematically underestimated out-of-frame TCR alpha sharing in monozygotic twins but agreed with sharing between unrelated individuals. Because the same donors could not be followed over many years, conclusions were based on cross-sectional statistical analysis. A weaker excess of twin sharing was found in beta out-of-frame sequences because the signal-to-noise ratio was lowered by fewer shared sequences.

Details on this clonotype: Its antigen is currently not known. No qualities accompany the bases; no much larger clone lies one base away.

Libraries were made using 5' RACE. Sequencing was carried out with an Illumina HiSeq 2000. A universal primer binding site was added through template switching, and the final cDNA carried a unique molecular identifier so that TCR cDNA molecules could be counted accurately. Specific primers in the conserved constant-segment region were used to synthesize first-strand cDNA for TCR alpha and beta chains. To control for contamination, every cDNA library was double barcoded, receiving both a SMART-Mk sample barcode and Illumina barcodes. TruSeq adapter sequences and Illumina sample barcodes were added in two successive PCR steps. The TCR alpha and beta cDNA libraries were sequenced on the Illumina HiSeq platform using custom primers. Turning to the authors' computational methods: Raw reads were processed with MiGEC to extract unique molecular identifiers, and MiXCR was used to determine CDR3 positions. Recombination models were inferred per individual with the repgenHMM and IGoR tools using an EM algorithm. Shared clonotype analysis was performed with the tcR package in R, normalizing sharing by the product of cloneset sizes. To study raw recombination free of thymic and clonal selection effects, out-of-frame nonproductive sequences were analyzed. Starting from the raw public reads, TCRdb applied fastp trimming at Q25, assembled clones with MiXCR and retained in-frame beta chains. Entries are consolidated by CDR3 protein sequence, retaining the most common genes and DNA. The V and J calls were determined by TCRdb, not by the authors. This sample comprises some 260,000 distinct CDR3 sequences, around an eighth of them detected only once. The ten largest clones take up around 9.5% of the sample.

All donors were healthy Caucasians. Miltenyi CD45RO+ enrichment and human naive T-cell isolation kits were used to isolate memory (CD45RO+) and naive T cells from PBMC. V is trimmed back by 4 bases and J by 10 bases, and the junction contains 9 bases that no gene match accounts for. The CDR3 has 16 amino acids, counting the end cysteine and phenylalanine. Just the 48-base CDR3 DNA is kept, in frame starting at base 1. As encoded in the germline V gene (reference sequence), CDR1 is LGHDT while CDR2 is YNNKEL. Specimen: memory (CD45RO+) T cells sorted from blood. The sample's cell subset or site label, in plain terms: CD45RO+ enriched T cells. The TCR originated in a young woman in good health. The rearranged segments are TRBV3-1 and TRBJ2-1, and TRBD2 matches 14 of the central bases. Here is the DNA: TGTGCCAGCAGCCTGGGACTAGCGGGGGCCGCAAAAGAGCAGTTCTTC. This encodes CASSLGLAGAAKEQFF.